Described below is a single T cell receptor beta chain sequence and its context. Its antigen remains undetermined. No per-base quality is available; no much larger clone lies one base away. Peripheral blood CD8+ and CD4+ T cells from healthy donors, Susac syndrome patients and multiple sclerosis patients were profiled using high-throughput TCR beta sequencing. The multiple sclerosis controls were treatment-naive patients who had stable or active relapsing-remitting disease and met the revised McDonald criteria. Bulk CD8+ and CD4+ T cells were purified magnetically by negative isolation, whereas CD8+ TEMRA cells were enriched by FACS. Blood was collected in EDTA tubes and processed within 24 hours, with PBMCs isolated through density gradient centrifugation. PBMCs intended for TCR sequencing were cryopreserved in liquid nitrogen and were subsequently thawed in a 37 degrees C water bath. A purity of at least 90% was achieved for sorted or isolated CD4+, CD8+ and CD8+ TEMRA cells.

This entry comes from a study of CD8 T cells in Susac syndrome (dated by TCRdb to between 2018 and 2021). Background for the entire study: Repertoire sequencing was used to test whether CD8+ T cell activation and differentiation in Susac syndrome was antigen driven. Summary of the overall study and its limitations: The study acknowledged that relatively few individuals were included in the TCR sequencing and HLA analysis.

Spanning cysteine to phenylalanine, the CDR3 consists of 18 amino acids. Left in the record is the CDR3 DNA by itself, 54 bases read in frame from the first base. CDR1 and CDR2 (LNHDA, SQIVND) derive from the germline V gene (reference sequence). V and J are truncated by 0 bases and 6 bases respectively, leaving an intervening sequence of 22 bases. RNA was extracted with the RNeasy kit and about 0.5 to 1 ug was reverse transcribed using random hexamers. The immunoSEQ multiplex PCR assay, which covers 54 Vbeta and 13 Jbeta segments, was used to amplify TCR beta CDR3 regions. PCR amplification bias was corrected using a synthetic template baseline for primer optimization and computational correction. Per the original workflow: Reads were assigned to V, D and J genes according to IMGT and analyzed in immunoSEQ Analyzer, with only productive sequences retained. Clonality was computed as one minus Shannon entropy normalized by log2 of the number of productive unique sequences. For each patient and control, public and private clones were evaluated within the 100 most prevalent clones. A clone was defined as Susac-specific if it was absent from the healthy and MS cohorts, from around 960 published viral clones and from other ImmuneACCESS disease sequences. The public reads were reprocessed in TCRdb via fastp at Q25 and MiXCR, keeping in-frame beta chains. Identical CDR3 protein sequences are pooled into one entry, listed with their most common genes and DNA. These V and J calls are TCRdb output, not the study's own analysis. Counted in this sample were about 200,000 distinct CDR3 sequences; roughly 95% of them appeared once. The ten largest clones capture 0.085% to 0.095% of the sample.

The sequenced sample consisted of CD4+ T cells from PBMCs. The chain links TRBV19 with TRBJ2-3; the D gene is not confidently resolved. This TCR was recovered from a human donor with multiple sclerosis. In nucleotide form, the sequence is TGTGCCAGTAGTATAGACCGTCCTAACCAGCCGGTCCGGGATACGCAGTATTTT. Its protein is CASSIDRPNQPVRDTQYF.